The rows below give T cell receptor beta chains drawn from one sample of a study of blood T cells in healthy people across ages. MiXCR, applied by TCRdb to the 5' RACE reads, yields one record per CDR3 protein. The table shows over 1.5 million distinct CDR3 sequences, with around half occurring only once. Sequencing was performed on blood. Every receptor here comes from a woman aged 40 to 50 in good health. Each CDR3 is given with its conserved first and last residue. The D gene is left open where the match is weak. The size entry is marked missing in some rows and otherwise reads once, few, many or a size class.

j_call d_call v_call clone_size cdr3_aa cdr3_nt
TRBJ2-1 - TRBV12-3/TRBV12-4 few CASSPGVQRLGNEQFF TGTGCCAGCAGCCCTGGAGTGCAGCGCCTAGGGAATGAGCAGTTCTTC
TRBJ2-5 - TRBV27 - CASSLFTGPETQYF TGTGCCAGCAGTTTATTCACAGGGCCTGAGACCCAGTACTTC
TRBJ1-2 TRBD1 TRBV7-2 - CASSTPGGFWGYTF TGTGCCAGCAGCACTCCAGGGGGCTTCTGGGGCTACACCTTC
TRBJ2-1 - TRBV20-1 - CSARDTGPPYNEQFF TGCAGTGCTAGAGATACGGGGCCGCCCTACAATGAGCAGTTCTTC
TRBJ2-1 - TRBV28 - CASSSEESSYNEQFF TGTGCCAGCAGTTCAGAGGAGAGCTCCTACAATGAGCAGTTCTTC
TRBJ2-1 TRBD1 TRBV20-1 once CSASSGQGYGEQFF TGCAGTGCTAGTTCGGGACAGGGGTACGGTGAGCAGTTCTTC
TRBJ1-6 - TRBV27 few CASSLSGARSPLHF TGTGCCAGCAGTCTGTCAGGGGCAAGATCACCCCTCCACTTT
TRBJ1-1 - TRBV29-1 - CSALRGGGTEAFF TGCAGCGCCCTCCGGGGCGGAGGTACTGAAGCTTTCTTT
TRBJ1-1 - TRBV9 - CASSAGTPGSEAFF TGTGCCAGCAGCGCCGGGACGCCAGGTTCGGAAGCTTTCTTT
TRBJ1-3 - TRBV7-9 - CASSLALASGNTIYF TGTGCCAGCAGCTTAGCGCTAGCCTCTGGAAACACCATATATTTT
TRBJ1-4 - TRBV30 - CAWLGQPNEKLFF TGTGCCTGGCTCGGACAACCAAATGAAAAACTGTTTTTT
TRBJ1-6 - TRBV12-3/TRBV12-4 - CASSDAEGRNSPPHF TGTGCCAGCAGCGACGCAGAGGGAAGGAATTCACCCCCCCACTTT
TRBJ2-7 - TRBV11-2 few CASSLVTGSHYEQYF TGTGCCAGCAGCTTAGTCACAGGGTCTCACTACGAGCAGTACTTC
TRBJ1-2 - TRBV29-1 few CSAGPYPLYGYTF TGCAGCGCCGGACCCTATCCGCTCTATGGCTACACCTTC
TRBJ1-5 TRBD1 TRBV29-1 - CSVSGTGGGNQPQHF TGCAGCGTCTCCGGGACAGGGGGCGGCAATCAGCCCCAGCATTTT
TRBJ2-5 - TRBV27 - CARGRYQETQYF TGTGCCCGGGGGAGGTACCAAGAGACCCAGTACTTC
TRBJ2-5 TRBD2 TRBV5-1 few CASSLGLAGERETQYF TGCGCCAGCAGCTTGGGCCTAGCGGGGGAAAGAGAGACCCAGTACTTC
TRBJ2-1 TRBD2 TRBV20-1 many CSAPSGGSRFNEQFF TGCAGTGCTCCATCCGGGGGGAGCAGGTTCAATGAGCAGTTCTTC
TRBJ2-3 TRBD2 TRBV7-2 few CASSLEPTSGGSTDTQYF TGTGCCAGCAGCTTAGAGCCTACTAGCGGGGGTAGCACAGATACGCAGTATTTT
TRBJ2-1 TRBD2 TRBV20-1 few CSARPSGGAYEQFF TGCAGTGCTAGGCCCAGCGGGGGGGCCTATGAGCAGTTCTTC
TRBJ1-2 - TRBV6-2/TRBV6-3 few CASSYPNRANYGYTF TGTGCCAGCAGTTACCCTAACAGAGCTAACTATGGCTACACCTTC
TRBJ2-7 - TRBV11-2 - CASSSLGADEQYF TGTGCCAGCAGCTCGCTTGGAGCCGACGAGCAGTACTTC
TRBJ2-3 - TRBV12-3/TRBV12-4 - CASSFPRRASTDTQYF TGTGCCAGCAGTTTCCCCAGAAGAGCGAGCACAGATACGCAGTATTTT
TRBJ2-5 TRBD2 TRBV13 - CASSPGTSGYNEQYF TGTGCCAGCAGCCCCGGGACTAGCGGATACAATGAGCAGTACTTC
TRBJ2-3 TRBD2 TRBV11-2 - CASSTRLAGARSFTSTDTQYF TGTGCCAGCAGCACCCGACTAGCGGGGGCCCGATCTTTCACATCCACAGATACGCAGTATTTT
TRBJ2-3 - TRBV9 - CASSVSGLPDTQYF TGTGCCAGCAGCGTTTCCGGCCTCCCCGATACGCAGTATTTT
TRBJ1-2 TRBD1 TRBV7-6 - CASSPLGDRRGYTF TGTGCCAGCAGCCCCCTGGGGGACAGAAGGGGCTACACCTTC
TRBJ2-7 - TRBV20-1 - CSARDLSGYEQYF TGCAGTGCTAGAGACCTAAGCGGGTACGAGCAGTACTTC
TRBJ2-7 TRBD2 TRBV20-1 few CSARKPSGGTTYEQYF TGCAGTGCTAGGAAGCCTAGCGGGGGGACGACCTACGAGCAGTACTTC
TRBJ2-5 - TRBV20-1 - CSASPVLEIQETQYF TGCAGTGCTTCTCCGGTACTAGAGATCCAAGAGACCCAGTACTTC
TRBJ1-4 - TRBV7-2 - CASSSRPAGTNEKLFF TGTGCCAGCAGCTCGCGACCGGCGGGAACTAATGAAAAACTGTTTTTT
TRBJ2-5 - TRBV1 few CTSSQDGQGSWETQYF TGCACCAGCAGCCAAGATGGGCAGGGGTCATGGGAGACCCAGTACTTC
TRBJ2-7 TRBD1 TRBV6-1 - CASSTGQGGIGEQYF TGTGCCAGCAGTACCGGACAGGGTGGGATCGGGGAGCAGTACTTC
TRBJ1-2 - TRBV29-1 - CSDNRDGGGYTF TGCAGCGACAACCGGGACGGCGGGGGCTACACCTTC
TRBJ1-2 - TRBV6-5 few CASSYKGRGGYTF TGTGCCAGCAGTTACAAGGGTCGGGGTGGCTACACCTTC
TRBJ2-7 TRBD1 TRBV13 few CASSLGGQGSSNEQYF TGTGCCAGCAGCTTAGGGGGACAGGGGAGTAGCAACGAGCAGTACTTC
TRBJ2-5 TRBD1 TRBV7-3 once CASNTTGGKETQYF TGTGCCAGCAACACGACAGGGGGTAAAGAGACCCAGTACTTC
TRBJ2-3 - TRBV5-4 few CASSLGDWSTDTQYF TGTGCCAGCAGCTTAGGGGACTGGAGCACAGATACGCAGTATTTT
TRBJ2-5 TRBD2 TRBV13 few CASSFPTSGGYGETQYF TGTGCCAGCAGCTTCCCGACTAGCGGGGGGTATGGAGAGACCCAGTACTTC
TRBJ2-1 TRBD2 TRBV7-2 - CASRPGTSFYEQFF TGTGCCAGCCGTCCCGGGACTAGTTTTTACGAGCAGTTCTTC
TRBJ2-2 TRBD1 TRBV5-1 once CASSMTGKHGELFF TGCGCCAGCAGCATGACAGGGAAGCACGGGGAGCTGTTTTTT
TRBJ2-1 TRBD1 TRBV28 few CASSLVGQGTHNEQFF TGTGCCAGCAGTCTTGTAGGACAGGGTACCCACAATGAGCAGTTCTTC
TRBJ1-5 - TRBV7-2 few CASSYSGTSSQPQHF TGTGCCAGCAGCTATAGCGGGACATCTAGTCAGCCCCAGCATTTT
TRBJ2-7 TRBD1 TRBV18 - CASSPRLGTGVDVEQYF TGTGCCAGCTCACCAAGGCTCGGGACAGGGGTGGATGTCGAGCAGTACTTC
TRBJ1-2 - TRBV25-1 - CASSPPGARSNYGYTF TGTGCCAGCAGCCCCCCGGGAGCCCGATCTAACTATGGCTACACCTTC
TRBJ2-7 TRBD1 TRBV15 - CATGKGTGLITYEQYF TGTGCCACCGGAAAGGGGACAGGGTTAATAACCTACGAGCAGTACTTC
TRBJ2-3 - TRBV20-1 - CSATPQGDTQYF TGCAGTGCCACACCCCAGGGAGATACGCAGTATTTT